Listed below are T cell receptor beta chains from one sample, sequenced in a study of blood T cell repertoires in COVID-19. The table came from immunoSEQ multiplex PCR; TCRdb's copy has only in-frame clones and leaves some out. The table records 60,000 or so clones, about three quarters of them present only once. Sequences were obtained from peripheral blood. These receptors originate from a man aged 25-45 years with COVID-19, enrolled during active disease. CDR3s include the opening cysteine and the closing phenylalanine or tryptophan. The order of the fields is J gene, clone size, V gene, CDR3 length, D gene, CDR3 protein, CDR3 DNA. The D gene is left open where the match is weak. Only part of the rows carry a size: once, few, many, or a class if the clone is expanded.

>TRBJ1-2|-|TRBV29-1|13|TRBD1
CSVQGQGNYGYTF
TGCAGCGTTCAAGGACAGGGAAACTATGGCTACACCTTC
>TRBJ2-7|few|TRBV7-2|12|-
CASSSQGYEQYF
TGTGCCAGCAGCTCACAGGGCTACGAGCAGTACTTC
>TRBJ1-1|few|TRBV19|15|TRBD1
CASSIVFQGGTEAFF
TGTGCCAGTAGTATTGTTTTTCAGGGGGGCACTGAAGCTTTCTTT
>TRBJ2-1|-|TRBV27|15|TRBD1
CASHTMDRGFNEQFF
TGTGCCAGCCACACCATGGACAGGGGCTTCAATGAGCAGTTCTTC
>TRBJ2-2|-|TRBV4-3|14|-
CASSQDRVPGELFF
TGCGCCAGCAGCCAAGATCGGGTGCCCGGGGAGCTGTTTTTT
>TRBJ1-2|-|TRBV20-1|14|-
CSASLKGPNYGYTF
TGCAGTGCTAGTTTGAAGGGGCCTAACTATGGCTACACCTTC
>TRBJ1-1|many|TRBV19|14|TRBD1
CASSLTGKNTEAFF
TGTGCCAGTAGTCTGACAGGGAAGAACACTGAAGCTTTCTTT
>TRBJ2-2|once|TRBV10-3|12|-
CALGTNTGELFF
TGTGCTCTTGGGACTAACACCGGGGAGCTGTTTTTT
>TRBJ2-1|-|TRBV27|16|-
CASSPLGGQRYNEQFF
TGTGCCAGCAGTCCTCTCGGGGGACAGCGCTACAATGAGCAGTTCTTC
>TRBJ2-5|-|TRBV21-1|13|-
CASSKLPKETQYF
TGTGCCAGCAGCAAACTACCAAAAGAGACCCAGTACTTC
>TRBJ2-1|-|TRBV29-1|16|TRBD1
CSVERDSQGAHNEQFF
TGCAGCGTTGAAAGGGACTCCCAGGGGGCCCACAATGAGCAGTTCTTC
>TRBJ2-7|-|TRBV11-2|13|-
CASSTQVKGEQYF
TGTGCCAGCAGCACACAGGTAAAGGGCGAGCAGTACTTC
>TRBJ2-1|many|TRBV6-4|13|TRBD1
CASSDRDSNEQFF
TGTGCCAGCAGTGACCGGGACAGCAATGAGCAGTTCTTC
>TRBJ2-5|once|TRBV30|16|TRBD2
CAWSPGLAGAQETQYF
TGTGCCTGGAGTCCAGGACTAGCGGGGGCCCAAGAGACCCAGTACTTC
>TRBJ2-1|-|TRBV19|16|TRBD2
CASSITLSGSYNEQFF
TGTGCCAGTAGTATTACACTTAGCGGGAGCTACAATGAGCAGTTCTTC
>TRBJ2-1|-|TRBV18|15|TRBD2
CASSPNERDFGEQFF
TGTGCCAGCTCACCCAACGAGCGGGATTTTGGTGAGCAGTTCTTC
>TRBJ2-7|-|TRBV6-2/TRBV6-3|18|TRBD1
CASSWVPGSGQGTHEQYF
TGTGCCAGCAGTTGGGTACCCGGTTCGGGACAGGGTACCCACGAGCAGTACTTC
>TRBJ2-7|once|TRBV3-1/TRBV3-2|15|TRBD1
CASSQVGTANFEQYF
TGTGCCAGCAGCCAAGTTGGGACAGCTAATTTCGAGCAGTACTTC
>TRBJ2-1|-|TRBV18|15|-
CASSPREILYNEQFF
TGTGCCAGCTCACCACGGGAGATCCTCTACAATGAGCAGTTCTTC
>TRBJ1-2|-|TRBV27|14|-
CASSFARGDYGYTF
TGTGCCAGCAGTTTTGCCAGGGGAGACTATGGCTACACCTTC
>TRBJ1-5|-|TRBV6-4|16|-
CASRGAGLVCNQPQHF
TGTGCCAGTCGGGGAGCTGGTTTAGTGTGTAATCAGCCCCAGCATTTT
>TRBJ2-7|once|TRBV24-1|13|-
CATSDPRSYEQYF
TGTGCCACCAGTGACCCGCGATCCTACGAGCAGTACTTC
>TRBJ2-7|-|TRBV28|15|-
CASSLLRGITYGQYF
TGTGCCAGCAGTTTACTCCGGGGTATCACCTACGGGCAGTACTTC
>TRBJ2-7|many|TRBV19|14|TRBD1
CASSIRTGVYEQYF
TGTGCCAGTAGTATTCGGACAGGGGTTTACGAGCAGTACTTC
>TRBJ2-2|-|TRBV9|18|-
CASSEPVGRLENTGELFF
TGTGCCAGCAGCGAGCCGGTGGGGCGGTTGGAAAACACCGGGGAGCTGTTTTTT
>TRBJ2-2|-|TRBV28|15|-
CASSFERANTGELFF
TGTGCCAGCAGTTTTGAGCGAGCAAACACCGGGGAGCTGTTTTTT
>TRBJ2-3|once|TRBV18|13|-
CASSPSGTDTQYF
TGTGCCAGCTCACCCTCCGGCACAGATACGCAGTATTTT
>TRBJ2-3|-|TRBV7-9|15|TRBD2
CASRTGLAGADTQYF
TGTGCCAGCCGAACCGGACTAGCGGGAGCGGATACGCAGTATTTT